This TCR beta chain originates from a study of T cells in Graves' hyperthyroidism and ophthalmopathy. Reasons for excluding patients were uncontrolled infection, other autoimmune disease, pregnancy or lactation. There were TCR beta CDR3 regions amplified from RNA transcripts. HTBI primers were employed in a first-round RT-PCR of the TCR CDR3. TCRdb used MiXCR to reprocess the multiplex PCR reads, holding one entry per CDR3 protein. The repertoire has more than 450,000 distinct CDR3 sequences, roughly 15% of them found once; the top ten carry around 13%. The TCR comes from a woman in her 40s with Graves' hyperthyroidism. Sequenced input: blood.

CDR3 nucleotides: TGCAGCGTATGTAGGGGCACCACAGATACGCAGTATTTT. Its protein is CSVCRGTTDTQYF. The chain uses TRBV29-1 and TRBJ2-3, with a weak D call TRBD1 (5 bases). V lost 6 bases to trimming and J lost 2 bases, with 12 bases between them. CDR1 and CDR2 from the germline V gene are SQVTM and ANQGSEA. CDR3 length: 13 residues.